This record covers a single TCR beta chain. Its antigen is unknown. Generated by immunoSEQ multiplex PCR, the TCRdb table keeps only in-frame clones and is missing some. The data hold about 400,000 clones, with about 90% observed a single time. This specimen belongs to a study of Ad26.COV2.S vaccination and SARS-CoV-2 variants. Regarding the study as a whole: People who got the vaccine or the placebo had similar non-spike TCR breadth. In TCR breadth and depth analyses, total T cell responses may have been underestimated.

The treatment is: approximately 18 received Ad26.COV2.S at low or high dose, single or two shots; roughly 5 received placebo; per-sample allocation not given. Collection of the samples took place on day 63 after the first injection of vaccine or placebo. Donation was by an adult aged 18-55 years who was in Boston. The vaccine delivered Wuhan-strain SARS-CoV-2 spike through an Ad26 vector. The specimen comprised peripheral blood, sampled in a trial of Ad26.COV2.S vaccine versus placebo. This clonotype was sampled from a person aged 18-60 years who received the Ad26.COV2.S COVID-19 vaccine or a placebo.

CDR3 residues: CASSHLRVYSPGQQETQYF. CDR3 nucleotide sequence: TGTGCCAGCAGCCACCTAAGAGTATACAGTCCGGGACAGCAAGAGACCCAGTACTTC. The chain couples TRBV3-1 (or the pseudogene TRBV3-2) to TRBJ2-5; 7 bases match TRBD1. CDR1 and CDR2 (germline): LGHDT, YNNKEL (reference sequence). Germline trimming cut 3 bases from V and 2 bases from J; bases unmatched to any gene: 18. This CDR3 spans 19 amino acids.